This T cell receptor beta chain originates from a study of cytomegalovirus exposure and HLA in healthy donors (dated by TCRdb to the late 2010s). About the investigation overall: The 550 to 750 repertoires of the first cohort and the 95 to 150 validation repertoires were produced on the same platform, according to a later analysis. To predict cytomegalovirus infection status, the study combined high-throughput TCR immunosequencing, statistical association of individual TCRs with disease status, and machine learning. Along with the approximately 700-subject first cohort, a separate validation cohort of over a hundred different subjects was used. The aim of the study was to test whether cataloging public T cell receptors could identify signatures of past pathogen exposure.

The donors belonged to the validation cohort of roughly 120 subjects, which was separate from the approximately 660-subject first cohort. Of note for this clone: Its specific antigen is unknown. No base quality information exists; no much larger clone differs at one position.

Results and caveats for the whole study, not just this receptor: In the study, approximately 150 TCR beta chains were listed as associated with cytomegalovirus. Of the cluster scores, about 94% were above 0 in a later analysis, which found that TCRs clustered in the first cohort also tended to co-occur in the 120 validation repertoires. The validation cohort had no HLA typing available for a later analysis, so co-occurrence within that cohort was assessed over all 120 or so repertoires. It was suggested by the authors that the approach could potentially be generalized to other disease states and immunological phenotypes. Most TCR sequences were observed very rarely across donors, whereas some public TCRs were present in many individuals. The classifier was reported to diagnose cytomegalovirus status with high specificity and sensitivity in both the original and validation cohorts. A few of the identified cytomegalovirus-associated TCR beta chains were confirmed in vitro to be specific for cytomegalovirus antigens.

Including the terminal cysteine and valine, the CDR3 comprises 15 residues. Solely the CDR3 DNA is kept, with 45 bases framed from the first base. CDR1 and CDR2, looked up from the germline V gene (reference sequence), are MNHNY and SVGAGI. V is trimmed back by 2 bases and J by 3 bases, and the junction contains 5 bases that no gene match accounts for. The protocol used for the library was the immunoSEQ multiplex PCR assay. The original methods were these. A statistical classification framework was built for diagnosing cytomegalovirus status from the catalog of TCR beta chain sequences. What TCRdb holds here is the immuneACCESS table cut down to in-frame rearrangements. Part of the clones is not present; checked against another copy, under half of the missing clones reflect an unresolved V gene, and the others are unexplained. D and trimming come from the DNA, and the V and J calls and clone size come from that table. The sample table contains roughly 150,000 clones; only one count was recorded for more than 75% of them. Of the sample, almost 3% falls within the top ten clones.

The rearranged chain carries TRBV6-6 and TRBJ2-7; the central 9 bases match TRBD1. The sequence derives from a man younger than 35 in good health and CMV-seronegative. The sample was PBMCs. The DNA is TGTGCCAGCAGTTACCACCCGGGACAGGGCTACGAGCAGTACGTC. This translates into CASSYHPGQGYEQYV.